This T cell receptor (beta chain) derives from a study of beta chain features in type 1 diabetes. Study conclusions and caveats: A moderate, significant TCRB CDR3 shortening appeared in type 1 diabetes across four CD4+ subsets.

All of the isolated RNA was reverse transcribed, so expressed TCRB transcripts were sequenced. Sequencing was performed with immunoSEQ multiplex PCR; in TCRdb, only in-frame clones are kept and a portion is missing. The table lists nearly 700,000 clones, around 15% of them singletons. Germline V gives CDR1 WSHSY, CDR2 SAAADI. With 7 bases clipped from V and 2 bases from J, the junction kept 8 bases outside the gene matches. CDR3 length equals 15 residues. Concerning this clone itself: The antigen is unknown.

This receptor was obtained from a man aged 18 to 29 with type 1 diabetes. The sample consisted of naive CD4+ T cells from blood. This rearrangement joins TRBV10-2 to TRBJ2-3, with TRBD1 matching 8 bases. In DNA, the CDR3 is TGCGCCAGCACCAGACAGGGGTCTAACACAGATACGCAGTATTTT. Translated, it gives CASTRQGSNTDTQYF.